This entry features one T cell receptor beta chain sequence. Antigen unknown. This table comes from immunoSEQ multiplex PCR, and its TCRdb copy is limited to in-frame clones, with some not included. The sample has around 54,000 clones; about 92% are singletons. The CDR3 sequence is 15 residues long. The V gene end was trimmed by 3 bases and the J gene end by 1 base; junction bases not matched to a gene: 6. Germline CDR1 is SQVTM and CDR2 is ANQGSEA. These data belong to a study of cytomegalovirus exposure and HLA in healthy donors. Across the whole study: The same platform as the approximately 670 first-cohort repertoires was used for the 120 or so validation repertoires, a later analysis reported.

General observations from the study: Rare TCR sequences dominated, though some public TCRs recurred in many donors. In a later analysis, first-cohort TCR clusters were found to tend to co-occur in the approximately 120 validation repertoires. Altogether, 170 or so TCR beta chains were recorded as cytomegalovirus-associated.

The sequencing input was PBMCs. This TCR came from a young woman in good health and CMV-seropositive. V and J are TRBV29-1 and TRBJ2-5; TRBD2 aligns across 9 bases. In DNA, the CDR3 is TGCAGCGTTGAGGGGGGACTAGCTGGCCAAGAGACCCAGTACTTC. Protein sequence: CSVEGGLAGQETQYF.